This T cell receptor beta chain is from a study of blood T cell repertoires in COVID-19. Assay: immunoSEQ multiplex PCR; the TCRdb copy retains only in-frame clones and omits some. The sample holds 140,000 to 150,000 clones, about 87% seen once. Trimming pared 5 bases from V and 3 bases from J, leaving 14 bases between. Germline V CDR1 and CDR2: SGHTA, FQGNSA. The CDR3 contains 15 residues. This chain connects TRBV7-2 to TRBJ1-5; D gene unclear. This clonotype was sampled from a woman aged 45-60 years with acute or convalescent COVID-19. The sample comprised peripheral blood. CDR3 sequence reads: CASSPLAGDNQPQHF. Here the CDR3 DNA reads TGTGCCAGCAGCCCCCTAGCCGGGGACAATCAGCCCCAGCATTTT.